This TCR beta chain was profiled in a study of monozygotic twins with inflammatory bowel disease. Notes on the study in general: Part of the variability in patient repertoires may have come from differing immunosuppressive treatments. Compared with healthy co-twins, IBD patients showed reduced TCRbeta repertoire diversity by inverse Simpson.

Molecular identifiers with 6-nucleotide sample barcodes were added during cDNA synthesis via template switching. No DNA is given; TCRdb re-called the 5' RACE reads and lists each CDR3 protein once. The listing records around 380,000 distinct CDR3 sequences. In regard to this clonotype: Antigen: not known.

The specimen was blood. This sequence was found in a human donor with ulcerative colitis or Crohn's disease, or a healthy co-twin of an affected twin (not recorded which).

The CDR3 protein is CASSHKRVGTSSSETQYF. This chain uses TRBV6-2 or TRBV6-3 with TRBJ2-5; TCRdb's D gene call, TRBD2, goes unchecked for lack of DNA. Germline V gene data show CDR1 as MNHEY and CDR2 as SVGEGT. The CDR3 extends over 18 amino acids.